The clone carrying this T cell receptor beta chain turned up a few times. Its antigen is as yet unknown. CDR1 is SGHAT, CDR2 FQNNGV, per germline. With V trimmed by 7 bases and J by 5 bases, 14 bases remained unmatched. The CDR3 spans 16 residues. Only in-frame clones appear in the TCRdb table, and some are missing; sequencing was by immunoSEQ multiplex PCR. The sample includes about 990,000 clones, 78% seen only once; the top ten take 0.5% to 0.65%. These data belong to a study of shared clonotypes between healthy human individuals. The study's findings and limits: It was the non-shared clonotypes that had lower generation probabilities than clonotypes shared by all four donors. On the whole, naive subsets had larger estimated richness than memory subsets had.

The clonotype originates from a man aged 18 to 29 in good health. Some clones in this sample may be carry-over from other donors' samples. The source material was memory CD4+ T cells from PBMCs. The subset was: CD45RA-negative fraction. This chain connects TRBV11-2 to TRBJ2-5; TRBD2 agrees at 9 bases. CDR3 DNA sequence: TGTGCCAGCATGCCAAGCAGGGGCGCGGGGGGGGAGACCCAGTACTTC. It specifies CASMPSRGAGGETQYF.